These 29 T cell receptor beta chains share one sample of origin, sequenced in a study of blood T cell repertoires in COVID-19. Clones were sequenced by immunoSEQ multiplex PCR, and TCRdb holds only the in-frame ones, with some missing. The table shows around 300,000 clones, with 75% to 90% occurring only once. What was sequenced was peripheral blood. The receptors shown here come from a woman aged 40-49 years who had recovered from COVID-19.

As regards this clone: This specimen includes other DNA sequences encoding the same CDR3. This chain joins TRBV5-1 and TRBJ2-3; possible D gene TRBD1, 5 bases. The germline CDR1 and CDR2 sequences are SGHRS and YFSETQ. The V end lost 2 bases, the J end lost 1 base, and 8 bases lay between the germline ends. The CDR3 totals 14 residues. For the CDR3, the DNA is TGCGCCAGCAGCTTCCAAGGGGGCACAGATACGCAGTATTTT. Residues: CASSFQGGTDTQYF.

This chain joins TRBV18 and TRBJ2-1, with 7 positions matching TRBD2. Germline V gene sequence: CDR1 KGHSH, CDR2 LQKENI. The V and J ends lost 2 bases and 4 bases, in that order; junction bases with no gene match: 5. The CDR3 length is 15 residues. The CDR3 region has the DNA TGTGCCAGCTCACCAGCGGGAGTGGGGTACAATGAGCAGTTCTTC. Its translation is CASSPAGVGYNEQFF.

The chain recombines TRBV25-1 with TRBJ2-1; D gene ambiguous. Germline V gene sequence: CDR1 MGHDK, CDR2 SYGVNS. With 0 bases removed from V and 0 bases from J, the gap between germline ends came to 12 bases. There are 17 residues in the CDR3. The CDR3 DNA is TGTGCCAGCAGTGAATATCCGGTCGGTGACTCCTACAATGAGCAGTTCTTC. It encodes CASSEYPVGDSYNEQFF.

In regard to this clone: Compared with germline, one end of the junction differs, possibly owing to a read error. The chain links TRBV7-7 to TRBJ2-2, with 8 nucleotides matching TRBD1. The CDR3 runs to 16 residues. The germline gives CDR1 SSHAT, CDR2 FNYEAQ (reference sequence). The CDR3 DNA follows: TGTGCTAGCAGCCCAAGCAGGGGGCGAGGGACCGGGGAGCTGTTTTTT. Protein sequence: CASSPSRGRGTGELFF.

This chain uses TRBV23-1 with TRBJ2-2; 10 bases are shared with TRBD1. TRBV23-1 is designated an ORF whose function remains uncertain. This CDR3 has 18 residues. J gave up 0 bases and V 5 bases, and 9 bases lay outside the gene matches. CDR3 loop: CASSGDRGVRTNTGELFF. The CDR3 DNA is TGCGCCAGCAGTGGGGACAGGGGCGTAAGAACGAACACCGGGGAGCTGTTTTTT.

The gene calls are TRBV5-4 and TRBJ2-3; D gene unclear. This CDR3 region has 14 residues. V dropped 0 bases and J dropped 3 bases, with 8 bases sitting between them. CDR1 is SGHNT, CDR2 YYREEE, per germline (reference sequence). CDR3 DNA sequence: TGTGCCAGCAGCTTGGACCCACGGACAGATACGCAGTATTTT. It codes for CASSLDPRTDTQYF.

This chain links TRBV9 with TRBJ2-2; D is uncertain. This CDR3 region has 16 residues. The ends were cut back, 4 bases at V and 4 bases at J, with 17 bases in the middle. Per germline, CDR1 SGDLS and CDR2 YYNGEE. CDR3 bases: TGTGCCAGCAGCCCCCAAGTAGATTTGGTCACCGGGGAGCTGTTTTTT. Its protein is CASSPQVDLVTGELFF.

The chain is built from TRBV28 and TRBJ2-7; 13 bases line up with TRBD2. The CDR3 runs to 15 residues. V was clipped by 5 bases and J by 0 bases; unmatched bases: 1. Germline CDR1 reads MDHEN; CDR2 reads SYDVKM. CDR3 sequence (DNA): TGTGCCAGCAGTGGGACTAGCGGGGCCTCCTACGAGCAGTACTTC. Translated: CASSGTSGASYEQYF.

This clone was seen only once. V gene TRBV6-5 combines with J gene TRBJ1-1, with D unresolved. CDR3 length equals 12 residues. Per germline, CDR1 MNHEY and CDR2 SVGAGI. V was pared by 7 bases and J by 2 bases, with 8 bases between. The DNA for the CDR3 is TGTGCCAGCACCCCGGGAAACACTGAAGCTTTCTTT. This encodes CASTPGNTEAFF.

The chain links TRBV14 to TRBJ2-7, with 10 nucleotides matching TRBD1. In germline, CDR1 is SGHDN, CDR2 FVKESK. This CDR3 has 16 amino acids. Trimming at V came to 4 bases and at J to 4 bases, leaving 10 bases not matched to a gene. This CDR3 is CASSRAGTGVRYEQYF. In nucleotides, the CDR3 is TGTGCCAGCAGCCGAGCCGGGACAGGGGTGCGATACGAGCAGTACTTC.

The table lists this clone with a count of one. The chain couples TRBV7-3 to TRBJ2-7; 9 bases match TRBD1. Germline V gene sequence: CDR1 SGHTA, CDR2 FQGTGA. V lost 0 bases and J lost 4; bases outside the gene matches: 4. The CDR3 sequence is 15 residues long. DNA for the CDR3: TGTGCCAGCAGCTTAACTGGACAGGGGCCGTACGAGCAGTACTTC. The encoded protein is CASSLTGQGPYEQYF.

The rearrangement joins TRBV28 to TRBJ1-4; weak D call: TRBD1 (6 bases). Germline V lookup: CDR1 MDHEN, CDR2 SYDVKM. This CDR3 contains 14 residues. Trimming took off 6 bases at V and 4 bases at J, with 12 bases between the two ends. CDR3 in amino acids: CASREGGSNEKLFF. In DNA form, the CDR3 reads TGTGCCAGCAGAGAAGGGGGTAGTAATGAAAAACTGTTTTTT.

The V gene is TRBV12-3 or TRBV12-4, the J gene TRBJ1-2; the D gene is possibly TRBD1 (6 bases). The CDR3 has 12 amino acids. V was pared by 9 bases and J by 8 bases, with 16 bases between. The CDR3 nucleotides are TGTGCCAGTACAGGGTTTTCATGGGGCTACACCTTC. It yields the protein CASTGFSWGYTF.

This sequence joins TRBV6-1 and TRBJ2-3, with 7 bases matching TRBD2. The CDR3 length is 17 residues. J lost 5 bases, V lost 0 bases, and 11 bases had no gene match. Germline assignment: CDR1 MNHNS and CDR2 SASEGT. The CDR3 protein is CASSEALGGGPGDTQYF. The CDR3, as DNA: TGTGCCAGCAGTGAAGCGCTCGGGGGAGGGCCGGGAGATACGCAGTATTTT.

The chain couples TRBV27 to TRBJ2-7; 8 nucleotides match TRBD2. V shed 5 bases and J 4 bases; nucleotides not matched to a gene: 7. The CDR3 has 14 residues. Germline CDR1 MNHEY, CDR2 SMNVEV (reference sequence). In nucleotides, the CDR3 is TGTGCCAGCAGTCTGGGACTAGAGGGGTACGAGCAGTACTTC. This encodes CASSLGLEGYEQYF.

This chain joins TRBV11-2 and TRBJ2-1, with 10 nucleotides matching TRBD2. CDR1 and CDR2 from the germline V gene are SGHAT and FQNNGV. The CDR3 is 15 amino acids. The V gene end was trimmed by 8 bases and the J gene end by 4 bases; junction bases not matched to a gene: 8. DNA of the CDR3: TGTGCCAGCGGGATTACTAGCGGGAAGTACAATGAGCAGTTCTTC. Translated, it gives CASGITSGKYNEQFF.

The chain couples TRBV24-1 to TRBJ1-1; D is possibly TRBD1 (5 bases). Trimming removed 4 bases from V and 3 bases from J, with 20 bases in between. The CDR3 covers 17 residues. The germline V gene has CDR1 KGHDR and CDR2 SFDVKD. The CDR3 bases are TGTGCCACCAGTGAGCCTACCCTGGGGCGATCGGACACTGAAGCTTTCTTT. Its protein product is CATSEPTLGRSDTEAFF.

DNA of the CDR3: TGTGCCAGCTCACCCTGGACAACAGCTAACTCTGGAAACACCATATATTTT. Residues: CASSPWTTANSGNTIYF. V is TRBV18 and J is TRBJ1-3; D is perhaps TRBD1 (5 bases). This CDR3 comprises 17 residues. Between the trimmed V and J ends, which lost 3 bases and 0 bases, there was a span of 15 bases. Germline V CDR1 and CDR2: KGHSH, LQKENI. Combining the CDR3 with reference TRBV18 and TRBJ1-3 gives the whole variable domain NAGVMQNPRHLVRRRGQEARLRCSPMKGHSHVYWYRQLPEEGLKFMVYLQKENIIDESGMPKERFSAEFPKEGPSILRIQQVVRGDSAAYFCASSPWTTANSGNTIYFGEGSWLTVV.

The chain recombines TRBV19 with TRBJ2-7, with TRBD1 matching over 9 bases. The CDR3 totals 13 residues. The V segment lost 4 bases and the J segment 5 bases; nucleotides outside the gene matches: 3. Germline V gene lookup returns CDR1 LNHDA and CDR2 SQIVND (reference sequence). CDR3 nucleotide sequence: TGTGCCAGTAGTAAGGACAGGGGCCACGAGCAGTACTTC. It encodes CASSKDRGHEQYF.

CDR3 residues: CAISESQGGSYNEQFF. In DNA form, the CDR3 reads TGTGCCATCAGTGAGTCCCAGGGCGGCTCCTACAATGAGCAGTTCTTC. The gene calls are TRBV10-3 and TRBJ2-1; D is perhaps TRBD1 (5 bases). Between the trimmed V and J ends, which lost 0 bases and 0 bases, there was a span of 9 bases. Germline values: CDR1 ENHRY, CDR2 SYGVKD. The CDR3 spans 16 residues.

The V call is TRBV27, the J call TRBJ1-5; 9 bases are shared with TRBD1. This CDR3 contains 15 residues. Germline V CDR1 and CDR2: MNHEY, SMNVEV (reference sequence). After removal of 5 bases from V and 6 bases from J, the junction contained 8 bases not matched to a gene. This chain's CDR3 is CASSLGTGPGQPQHF. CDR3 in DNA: TGTGCCAGCAGTCTTGGGACAGGGCCAGGTCAGCCCCAGCATTTT.

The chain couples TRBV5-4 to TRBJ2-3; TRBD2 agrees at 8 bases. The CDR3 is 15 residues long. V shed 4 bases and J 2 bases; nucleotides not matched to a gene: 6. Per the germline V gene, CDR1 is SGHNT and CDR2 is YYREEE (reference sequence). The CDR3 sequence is CASSVGLDHTDTQYF. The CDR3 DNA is TGTGCCAGCAGCGTGGGACTAGACCACACAGATACGCAGTATTTT.

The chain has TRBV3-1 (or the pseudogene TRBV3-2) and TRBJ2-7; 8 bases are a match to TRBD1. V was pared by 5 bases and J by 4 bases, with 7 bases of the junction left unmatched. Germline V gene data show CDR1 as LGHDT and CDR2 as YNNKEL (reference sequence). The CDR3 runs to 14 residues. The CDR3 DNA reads TGTGCCAGCAGCTTAGGACAGGGCCAATACGAGCAGTACTTC. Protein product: CASSLGQGQYEQYF.

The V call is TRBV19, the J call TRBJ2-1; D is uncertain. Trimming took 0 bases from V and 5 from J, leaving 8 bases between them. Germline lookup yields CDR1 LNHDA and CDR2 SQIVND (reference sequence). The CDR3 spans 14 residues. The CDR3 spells CASSIEAKNNEQFF. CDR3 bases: TGTGCCAGTAGTATAGAGGCCAAAAACAATGAGCAGTTCTTC.

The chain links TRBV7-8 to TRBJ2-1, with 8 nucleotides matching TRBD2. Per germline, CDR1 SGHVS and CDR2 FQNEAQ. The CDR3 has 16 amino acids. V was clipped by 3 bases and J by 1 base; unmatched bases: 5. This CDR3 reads CASSFSGDPSYNEQFF. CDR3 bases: TGTGCCAGCAGCTTTAGCGGGGATCCTTCCTACAATGAGCAGTTCTTC.

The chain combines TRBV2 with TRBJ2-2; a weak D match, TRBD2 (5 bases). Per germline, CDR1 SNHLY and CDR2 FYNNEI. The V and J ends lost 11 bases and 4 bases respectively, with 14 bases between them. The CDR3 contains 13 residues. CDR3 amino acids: CAGSVGSTGELFF. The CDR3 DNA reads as TGTGCCGGGAGCGTGGGGAGCACCGGGGAGCTGTTTTTT.

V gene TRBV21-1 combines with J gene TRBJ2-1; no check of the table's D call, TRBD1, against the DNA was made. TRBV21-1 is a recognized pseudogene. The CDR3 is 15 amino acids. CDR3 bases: TGTGCCAGCAGCTCATTGGACAGGGGGAACAATGAGCAGTTCTTC. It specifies CASSSLDRGNNEQFF.

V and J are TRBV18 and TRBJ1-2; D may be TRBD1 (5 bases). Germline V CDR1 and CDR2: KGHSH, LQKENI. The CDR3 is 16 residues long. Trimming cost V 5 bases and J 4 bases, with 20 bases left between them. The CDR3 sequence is CASSKQGFYNPYGYTF. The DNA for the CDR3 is TGTGCCAGCTCAAAGCAGGGATTCTACAACCCCTATGGCTACACCTTC.

DNA of the CDR3: TGTGCCAGCAGCCCCAGGGTCTCCTACGAGCAGTACTTC. Amino acid sequence: CASSPRVSYEQYF. The V gene is TRBV3-1 (or the pseudogene TRBV3-2), the J gene TRBJ2-7; tentatively, D is TRBD1 (5 bases). V lost 4 bases and J lost 0, with 7 bases in between. This CDR3 is built from 13 residues. Per the germline V gene, CDR1 is LGHDT and CDR2 is YNNKEL (reference sequence).